This entry lists 31 T cell receptor beta chains sequenced from one sample in a study of cytomegalovirus exposure and HLA in healthy donors. The PCR employed 60 Vbeta primers together with 13 Jbeta primers. Here immunoSEQ multiplex PCR was the method, and the copy in TCRdb shows in-frame clones only, minus some. The profile shows about 190,000 clones, 87% of them singletons. The source material was PBMCs. These TCRs come from a man aged 25-45 years in good health and CMV-seronegative.

This chain uses TRBV5-1 with TRBJ2-7; possible D gene TRBD1, 6 bases. Per germline, CDR1 SGHRS and CDR2 YFSETQ. The CDR3 is made up of 15 amino acids. The ends were cut back, 4 bases at V and 6 bases at J, with 20 bases in the middle. CDR3 sequence (DNA): TGCGCCAGCAGCGTGAGGCCCGTTGGGGGCAGCGAGCAGTACTTC. Encoded protein: CASSVRPVGGSEQYF.

DNA for the CDR3: TGTGCCAGCAGTAGGGGACAGCACTACGAGCAGTACTTC. Protein product: CASSRGQHYEQYF. V usage is TRBV5-5 and J usage is TRBJ2-7, with 7 bases aligning to TRBD1. There are 13 residues in the CDR3. V lost 5 bases, J lost 3 bases, and 5 bases stayed unmatched. CDR1 is SGHKS, CDR2 YYEKEE, per germline (reference sequence).

The rearrangement uses TRBV11-2 and TRBJ1-1; 7 positions match TRBD1. The V and J ends lost 5 bases and 5 bases, in that order; junction bases with no gene match: 20. This CDR3 has 18 residues. Germline-derived CDR1 and CDR2 are SGHAT and FQNNGV. The CDR3 region is CASSGQDRDRGRDTEAFF. The CDR3 region has the DNA TGTGCCAGCAGCGGACAGGACCGGGACAGAGGTAGGGATACTGAAGCTTTCTTT.

V and J are TRBV28 and TRBJ1-3; no clear D gene. The CDR3 has 15 residues. Germline loops: CDR1 MDHEN, CDR2 SYDVKM. V shed 1 base and J shed 7 bases, with 14 bases lying between them. The CDR3 sequence is CASSLSGVPVNTIYF. The CDR3 DNA reads TGTGCCAGCAGTTTATCGGGAGTACCAGTGAACACCATATATTTT.

The chain uses TRBV6-1 and TRBJ2-3, with 7 nucleotides matching TRBD1. J gave up 6 bases and V 7 bases, and 10 bases lay outside the gene matches. The CDR3 extends over 14 amino acids. Germline V CDR1 and CDR2: MNHNS, SASEGT. The CDR3 region has the DNA TGTGCCAGCACTATGACAGGGAGCAGGGATACGCAGTATTTT. Its translation is CASTMTGSRDTQYF.

The gene calls are TRBV6-5 and TRBJ1-1, with 9 bases that match TRBD1. Germline V gene lookup returns CDR1 MNHEY and CDR2 SVGAGI. The CDR3 has 15 amino acids. V dropped 4 bases and J dropped 1; count of bases not matched to a gene: 4. For the CDR3, the DNA is TGTGCCAGCAGTTCACAGGGGGCGGAGAACACTGAAGCTTTCTTT. This codes for CASSSQGAENTEAFF.

This chain joins TRBV6-4 and TRBJ2-1; 7 positions match TRBD1. V trimming: 3 bases; J trimming: 9 bases; junction bases outside the gene matches: 5. The germline gives CDR1 MRHNA, CDR2 SNTAGT. The CDR3 consists of 13 residues. The CDR3 sequence is CASSDLRQGEQFF. The CDR3 DNA reads TGTGCCAGCAGTGATTTACGACAGGGTGAGCAGTTCTTC.

This chain joins TRBV27 and TRBJ2-2, with TRBD1 matching 8 bases. Germline lookup yields CDR1 MNHEY and CDR2 SMNVEV (reference sequence). The CDR3 totals 15 residues. Trimming cost V 2 bases and J 6 bases; bases outside gene matches: 5. CDR3 DNA: TGTGCCAGCAGTTTAGGACAGGGATTTGCCGGGGAGCTGTTTTTT. Translated, it gives CASSLGQGFAGELFF.

In this sample, this clone turned up a few times. The chain has TRBV5-1 and TRBJ1-1; possibly TRBD1 for D (5 bases). V was trimmed by 9 bases and J by 10 bases, leaving 13 bases between them. The germline gives CDR1 SGHRS, CDR2 YFSETQ. The CDR3 spans 10 residues. The DNA for the CDR3 is TGCGCCACCTGGGGGGGGGTAGCTTTCTTT. Its translation is CATWGGVAFF.

The chain uses TRBV7-6 and TRBJ1-5; possibly TRBD1 for D (5 bases). The CDR3 sequence is 17 residues long. The germline gives CDR1 SGHVS, CDR2 FNYEAQ. Between the trimmed V and J ends, which lost 1 base and 5 bases, there was a span of 18 bases. In nucleotides, the CDR3 is TGTGCCAGCAGCTTAGATCTGGGGTTGGGAGGGGATCAGCCCCAGCATTTT. Protein sequence: CASSLDLGLGGDQPQHF.

CDR3 DNA: TGTGCCAGCAGCGTAGGGGACCCCGGGACAGGGCCTAATGAGCAGTTCTTC. It encodes CASSVGDPGTGPNEQFF. The chain recombines TRBV9 with TRBJ2-1, with 9 bases lining up with TRBD1. CDR1 and CDR2 (germline): SGDLS, YYNGEE. This CDR3 contains 17 residues. Unmatched junction bases numbered 11, after V lost 0 bases and J lost 7 bases. Supplemented by reference TRBV9 and TRBJ2-1, the full variable domain reads DSGVTQTPKHLITATGQRVTLRCSPRSGDLSVYWYQQSLDQGLQFLIQYYNGEERAKGNILERFSAQQFPDLHSELNLSSLELGDSALYFCASSVGDPGTGPNEQFFGPGTRLTVL.

V is TRBV5-1 and J is TRBJ1-6; 9 nucleotides line up with TRBD1. CDR1 is SGHRS, CDR2 YFSETQ, per germline. Trimming cost V 5 bases and J 10 bases; bases outside gene matches: 4. This CDR3 has 13 amino acids. CDR3 nucleotide sequence: TGCGCCAGCAGTCCCGACAGGGGGTCACCCCTCCACTTT. This encodes CASSPDRGSPLHF.

This clone was detected once. This rearrangement joins TRBV6-1 to TRBJ2-7; 12 bases agree with TRBD1. Germline V gene lookup returns CDR1 MNHNS and CDR2 SASEGT. Germline trimming cut 0 bases from V and 9 bases from J; bases unmatched to any gene: 6. The CDR3 sequence is 15 residues long. CDR3 sequence reads: CASSEALGTGGVQYF. The CDR3 nucleotides are TGTGCCAGCAGTGAAGCGTTAGGGACAGGGGGCGTGCAGTACTTC.

The chain is built from TRBV7-2 and TRBJ1-5; the D gene is possibly TRBD1 (6 bases). Trimming stripped 5 bases from V and 5 bases from J, with 13 bases between. CDR3 length equals 14 residues. Germline lookup yields CDR1 SGHTA and CDR2 FQGNSA. The CDR3 protein is CASSPWTDHQPQHF. Here the CDR3 DNA reads TGTGCCAGCAGCCCTTGGACAGACCATCAGCCCCAGCATTTT.

The chain uses TRBV5-6 and TRBJ2-5, with D perhaps TRBD2 (7 bases). The CDR3 is made up of 14 amino acids. The germline CDR1 and CDR2 sequences are SGHDT and YYEEEE. V was shortened by 4 bases and J by 4 bases, with 14 bases between the two germline ends. The CDR3 protein is CASSEPGGAETQYF. In DNA, the CDR3 is TGTGCCAGCAGCGAACCTGGGGGGGCAGAGACCCAGTACTTC.

CDR3 loop: CASRPDRADYGYTF. The CDR3 DNA is TGTGCCAGCAGGCCGGACAGGGCCGACTATGGCTACACCTTC. The chain uses TRBV7-9 and TRBJ1-2; 8 bases are shared with TRBD1. CDR3 size: 14 residues. The J segment lost 3 bases and the V segment lost 6 bases, leaving 6 bases of the junction unmatched. Germline V gene sequence: CDR1 SEHNR, CDR2 FQNEAQ (reference sequence).

This clone turned up a few times. V usage is TRBV11-2 and J usage is TRBJ2-1; possible D gene TRBD1, 6 bases. Trimming removed 2 bases from V and 2 bases from J, with 10 bases in between. Per the germline V gene, CDR1 is SGHAT and CDR2 is FQNNGV. The CDR3 sequence is 15 residues long. For the CDR3, the DNA is TGTGCCAGCAGCTTAAATCAGGGGACCTACAATGAGCAGTTCTTC. Amino acid sequence: CASSLNQGTYNEQFF.

The chain combines TRBV29-1 with TRBJ2-1, with a weak D call TRBD1 (6 bases). The germline gives CDR1 SQVTM, CDR2 ANQGSEA. The V and J ends lost 5 bases and 2 bases respectively, with 10 bases between them. This CDR3 region has 13 residues. The CDR3 region is CSVIGTTYNEQFF. CDR3 coding DNA: TGCAGCGTTATCGGGACAACCTACAATGAGCAGTTCTTC.

This clone has just a few counts. The chain carries TRBV5-5 and TRBJ1-2; D call uncertain. V gave up 3 bases and J gave up 4 bases, with 13 bases separating them. This CDR3 is 14 amino acids long. The germline V gene encodes CDR1 SGHKS and CDR2 YYEKEE (reference sequence). CDR3 loop: CASSSGTPGYGYTF. Here the CDR3 DNA reads TGTGCCAGCAGCTCGGGTACGCCCGGCTATGGCTACACCTTC.

J is TRBJ1-2 and V is TRBV28; D is unresolved. V gave up 9 bases and J gave up 3 bases, with 5 bases separating them. CDR1 and CDR2 from the germline V gene are MDHEN and SYDVKM. CDR3 length equals 10 residues. The CDR3 is CASRDYGYTF. The CDR3 DNA sequence: TGTGCCAGTCGGGACTATGGCTACACCTTC.

This clone appeared a single time. CDR3 sequence reads: CASSFQLLPLHF. CDR3 bases: TGTGCCAGCAGTTTTCAACTACTACCCCTCCACTTT. The chain combines TRBV28 with TRBJ1-6; D not certain. This CDR3 has 12 residues. Germline CDR1 is MDHEN and CDR2 is SYDVKM. V was pared by 3 bases and J by 12 bases, with 9 bases between.

This clone was detected only a few times. This rearrangement joins TRBV18 to TRBJ1-3; D is perhaps TRBD1 (5 bases). This CDR3 is built from 16 residues. With 3 bases removed from V and 0 bases from J, the gap between germline ends came to 12 bases. Germline CDR1 KGHSH, CDR2 LQKENI. CDR3 in DNA: TGTGCCAGCTCACCGGCACAGGCCATCTCTGGAAACACCATATATTTT. Amino acids: CASSPAQAISGNTIYF.

The CDR3 region is CASSIETGVQPQHF. The CDR3 DNA reads TGTGCCAGTAGTATAGAGACAGGGGTTCAGCCCCAGCATTTT. The V gene is TRBV19, the J gene TRBJ1-5; the match to TRBD1 covers 8 bases. The CDR3 has 14 residues. J was trimmed by 6 bases and V by 0 bases; bases with no gene match: 1. Germline V gene data show CDR1 as LNHDA and CDR2 as SQIVND (reference sequence).

V and J are TRBV10-3 and TRBJ2-1; 7 bases align to TRBD1. The V and J ends lost 0 bases and 3 bases, in that order; junction bases with no gene match: 2. The CDR3 spans 15 residues. Germline loops: CDR1 ENHRY, CDR2 SYGVKD. This chain's CDR3 is CAISESGQNYNEQFF. DNA of the CDR3: TGTGCCATCAGTGAGTCGGGACAGAACTACAATGAGCAGTTCTTC.

V is TRBV6-6 and J is TRBJ2-3; 9 bases align to TRBD2. This CDR3 is built from 15 residues. Germline V lookup: CDR1 MNHNY, CDR2 SVGAGI (reference sequence). V lost 6 bases, J lost 2 bases, and 6 bases stayed unmatched. This chain's CDR3 is CASSTGTSLTDTQYF. The CDR3 region has the DNA TGTGCCAGCAGCACCGGGACTAGCCTCACAGATACGCAGTATTTT.

The V call is TRBV4-2, the J call TRBJ2-4; the D gene is possibly TRBD2 (6 bases). The CDR3 spans 14 residues. Germline V gene data show CDR1 as LGHNA and CDR2 as YNFKEQ. V was shortened by 3 bases and J by 4 bases, with 10 bases between the two germline ends. This CDR3 is CASSQEEGKNIQYF. For the CDR3, the DNA is TGTGCCAGCAGCCAGGAGGAGGGGAAAAACATTCAGTACTTC.

V gene TRBV6-1 combines with J gene TRBJ2-7, with D unclear. Trimming cost V 6 bases and J 2 bases, with 8 bases left between them. Germline V gene data show CDR1 as MNHNS and CDR2 as SASEGT. The CDR3 is 12 residues long. The CDR3 loop reads CASRRQPYEQYF. The CDR3 DNA reads TGTGCCAGCAGAAGACAACCCTACGAGCAGTACTTC.

The chain recombines TRBV2 with TRBJ2-7, with a tentative D call TRBD2 (5 bases). CDR1 and CDR2 from the germline V gene are SNHLY and FYNNEI. The V end lost 6 bases, the J end lost 0 bases, and 12 bases lay between the germline ends. The CDR3 loop spans 14 amino acids. Here the CDR3 DNA reads TGTGCCAGCAGGAGACATGGGAGCTCCTACGAGCAGTACTTC. Residues: CASRRHGSSYEQYF.

The rearrangement joins TRBV4-1 to TRBJ2-1, with TRBD2 identical over 11 bases. Trimming removed 2 bases from V and 6 bases from J; junction bases left unmatched: 9. The germline V gene has CDR1 MGHRA and CDR2 YSYEKL. The CDR3 contains 17 residues. Here the CDR3 DNA reads TGCGCCAGCAGCCAAAGTTTACTAGCGGGAGCTGGCAATGAGCAGTTCTTC. This codes for CASSQSLLAGAGNEQFF.

The chain couples TRBV4-3 to TRBJ2-4; 11 bases are a match to TRBD1. With V trimmed by 6 bases and J by 6 bases, 4 bases remained unmatched. CDR1 and CDR2 (germline): LGHNA, YSLEER. The CDR3 is 14 residues long. The CDR3 nucleotides read TGCGCCAGCAGAGAGGGACAGGGGGTAAACATTCAGTACTTC. The encoded protein is CASREGQGVNIQYF.

This clone was seen a single time. The gene calls are TRBV18 and TRBJ2-7; a weak D match, TRBD2 (5 bases). Germline assignment: CDR1 KGHSH and CDR2 LQKENI. Deletions cut 2 bases from V and 3 bases from J, with 11 bases between. This CDR3 is 14 amino acids long. The chain's CDR3 is CASSPEASSYEQYF. The DNA for the CDR3 is TGTGCCAGCTCACCAGAGGCTAGCAGCTACGAGCAGTACTTC.